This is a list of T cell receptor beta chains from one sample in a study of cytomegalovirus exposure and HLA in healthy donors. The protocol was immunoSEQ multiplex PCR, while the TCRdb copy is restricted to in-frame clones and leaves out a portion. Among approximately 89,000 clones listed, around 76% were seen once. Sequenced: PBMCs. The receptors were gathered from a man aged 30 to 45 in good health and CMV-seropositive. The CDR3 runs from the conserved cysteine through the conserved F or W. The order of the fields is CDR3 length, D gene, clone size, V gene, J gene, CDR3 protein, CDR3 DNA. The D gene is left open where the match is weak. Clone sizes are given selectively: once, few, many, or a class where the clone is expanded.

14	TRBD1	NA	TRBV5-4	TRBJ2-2	CASSEKQGTGELFF	TGTGCCAGCAGCGAAAAACAGGGGACCGGGGAGCTGTTTTTT
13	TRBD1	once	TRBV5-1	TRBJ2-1	CASGTGRYNEQFF	TGCGCCAGTGGGACAGGGAGGTACAATGAGCAGTTCTTC
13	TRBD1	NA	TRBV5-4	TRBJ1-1	CASSPTGVGEAFF	TGTGCCAGCAGCCCGACAGGGGTGGGTGAAGCTTTCTTT
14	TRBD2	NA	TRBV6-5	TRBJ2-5	CASSYGTSQETQYF	TGTGCCAGCAGTTACGGGACTAGTCAAGAGACCCAGTACTTC
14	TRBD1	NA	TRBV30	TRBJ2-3	CAWSGQGRTDTQYF	TGTGCCTGGAGTGGACAGGGGCGGACAGATACGCAGTATTTT
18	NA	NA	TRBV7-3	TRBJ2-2	CASSLTVWAGWYTGELFF	TGTGCCAGCAGCTTAACGGTGTGGGCGGGGTGGTACACCGGGGAGCTGTTTTTT
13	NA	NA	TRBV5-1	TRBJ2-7	CASSLAQNYEQYF	TGCGCCAGCAGCTTGGCCCAGAACTACGAGCAGTACTTC
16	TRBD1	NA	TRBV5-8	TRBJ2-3	CASSQAPGQGADTQYF	TGCGCCAGCAGCCAAGCTCCGGGACAGGGGGCAGATACGCAGTATTTT
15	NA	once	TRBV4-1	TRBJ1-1	CASSQDNTWNTEAFF	TGCGCCAGCAGCCAAGACAACACCTGGAACACTGAAGCTTTCTTT
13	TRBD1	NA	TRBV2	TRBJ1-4	CATGDRDKEKLFF	TGTGCCACGGGAGACAGGGACAAGGAAAAACTGTTTTTT
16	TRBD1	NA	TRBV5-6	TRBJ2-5	CASSNEGQGLRETQYF	TGTGCCAGCAGTAATGAAGGACAGGGCCTACGGGAGACCCAGTACTTC